The next 2 T cell receptor beta chains were all read from a single sample in a study of cytomegalovirus exposure and HLA in healthy donors. PCR was performed using 60 Vbeta and 13 Jbeta primers. This table comes from immunoSEQ multiplex PCR, and its TCRdb copy is limited to in-frame clones, with some not included. Of fewer than 200,000 clones listed, approximately 82% were seen once; the top ten hold around 1.5%. The sequenced sample was PBMCs. All receptors come from a male donor in good health and CMV-seronegative.

J is TRBJ2-7 and V is TRBV5-4, with TRBD2 matching over 7 bases. This CDR3 is 14 amino acids long. CDR1 and CDR2 from the germline V gene are SGHNT and YYREEE (reference sequence). The V segment lost 0 bases and the J segment 4 bases; nucleotides outside the gene matches: 4. The CDR3 DNA is TGTGCCAGCAGCTTGGGATCGGGAGGATACGAGCAGTACTTC. This encodes CASSLGSGGYEQYF.

The chain couples TRBV7-8 to TRBJ2-7; D may be TRBD2 (6 bases). Germline V gives CDR1 SGHVS, CDR2 FQNEAQ. V lost 5 bases and J 5 bases, leaving 19 bases between the germline ends. This CDR3 region has 15 residues. The CDR3 spells CASSAPGAAGDEQYF. CDR3 DNA sequence: TGTGCCAGCAGCGCTCCGGGAGCCGCAGGAGACGAGCAGTACTTC.